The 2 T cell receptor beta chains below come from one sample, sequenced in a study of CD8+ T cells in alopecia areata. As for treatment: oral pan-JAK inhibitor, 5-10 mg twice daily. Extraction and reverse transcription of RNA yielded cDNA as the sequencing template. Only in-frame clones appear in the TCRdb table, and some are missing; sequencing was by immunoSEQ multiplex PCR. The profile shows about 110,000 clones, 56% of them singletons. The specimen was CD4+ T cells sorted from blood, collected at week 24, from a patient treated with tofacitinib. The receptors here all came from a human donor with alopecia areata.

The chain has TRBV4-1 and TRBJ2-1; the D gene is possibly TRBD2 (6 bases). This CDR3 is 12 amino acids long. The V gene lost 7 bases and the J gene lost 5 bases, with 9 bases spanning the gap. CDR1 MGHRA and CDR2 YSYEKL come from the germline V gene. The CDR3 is CASNSGDNEQFF. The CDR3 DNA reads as TGCGCCAGCAACTCGGGGGACAATGAGCAGTTCTTC.

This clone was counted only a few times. The CDR3 is CAISELSGGAESKTQYF. As DNA, the CDR3 is TGTGCCATCAGTGAGCTTAGCGGGGGGGCTGAATCGAAGACCCAGTACTTC. The chain uses TRBV10-3 and TRBJ2-5; TRBD2 aligns across 11 bases. Germline CDR1 and CDR2: ENHRY and SYGVKD. The CDR3 contains 17 residues. With 2 bases clipped from V and 6 bases from J, the junction kept 11 bases outside the gene matches.